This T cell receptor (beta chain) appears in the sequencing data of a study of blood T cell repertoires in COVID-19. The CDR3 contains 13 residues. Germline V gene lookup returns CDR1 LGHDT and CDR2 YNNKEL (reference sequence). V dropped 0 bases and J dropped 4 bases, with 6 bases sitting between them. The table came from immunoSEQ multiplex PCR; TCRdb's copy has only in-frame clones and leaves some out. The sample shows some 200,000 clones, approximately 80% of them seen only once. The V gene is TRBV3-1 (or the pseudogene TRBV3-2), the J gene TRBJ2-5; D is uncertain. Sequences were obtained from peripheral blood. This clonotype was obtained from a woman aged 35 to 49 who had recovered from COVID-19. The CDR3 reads CASSQDVRETQYF. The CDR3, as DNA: TGTGCCAGCAGCCAAGACGTGCGAGAGACCCAGTACTTC.